A single sample gave rise to the 10 T cell receptor beta chains below, sequenced in a study of cytotoxic CD8 clonotypes in ibrutinib-treated CLL. The assay was immunoSEQ multiplex PCR, and TCRdb's table has in-frame clones only and misses some. This sample has 160,000 or so clones, with around 84% found just once. The source was PBMCs, collected after 12 months of ibrutinib treatment. The receptors stem from a human donor with chronic lymphocytic leukemia.

The chain carries TRBV6-5 and TRBJ2-3; TRBD2 matches at 8 bases. Germline lookup yields CDR1 MNHEY and CDR2 SVGAGI. V lost 2 bases and J lost 6; bases outside the gene matches: 10. The CDR3 runs to 16 residues. In DNA, the CDR3 is TGTGCCAGCAGTTACCGTAGCGGGGTCAAAGCGGATACGCAGTATTTT. Protein sequence: CASSYRSGVKADTQYF.

The chain has TRBV5-6 and TRBJ2-3; no reliable D call. V was cut by 1 base and J by 4 bases, with 7 bases left in between. CDR3 length: 13 residues. Germline-derived CDR1 and CDR2 are SGHDT and YYEEEE. CDR3 protein: CASSLLGADTQYF. In DNA form, the CDR3 reads TGTGCCAGCAGCTTGCTAGGAGCAGATACGCAGTATTTT. Complete variable domain (other parts from reference TRBV5-6 and TRBJ2-3): DAGVTQSPTHLIKTRGQQVTLRCSPKSGHDTVSWYQQALGQGPQFIFQYYEEEERQRGNFPDRFSGHQFPNYSSELNVNALLLGDSALYLCASSLLGADTQYFGPGTRLTVL.

This clone was seen many times. J is TRBJ1-5 and V is TRBV2, with D maybe TRBD1 (5 bases). Per germline, CDR1 SNHLY and CDR2 FYNNEI. The length of the CDR3 is 15 residues. V was clipped by 1 base and J by 0 bases, with 7 bases between them. The CDR3 reads CASSEGTISNQPQHF. Written as DNA, the CDR3 is TGTGCCAGCAGTGAAGGGACAATTAGCAATCAGCCCCAGCATTTT.

This chain connects TRBV4-1 to TRBJ2-2; 11 bases are shared with TRBD2. Per the germline V gene, CDR1 is MGHRA and CDR2 is YSYEKL. This CDR3 spans 18 amino acids. J gave up 6 bases and V 3 bases, and 12 bases lay outside the gene matches. This CDR3 reads CASSQIAGGPVLAGELFF. DNA of the CDR3: TGCGCCAGCAGCCAGATAGCGGGAGGGCCTGTTTTAGCCGGGGAGCTGTTTTTT.

The chain combines TRBV10-3 with TRBJ1-2; D uncertain. V was shortened by 4 bases and J by 5 bases, with 11 bases between the two germline ends. Per germline, CDR1 ENHRY and CDR2 SYGVKD. The CDR3 consists of 13 residues. The CDR3 coding sequence is TGTGCCATCAGTGGTGGCGAGGTTTATGGCTACACCTTC. Translated, it gives CAISGGEVYGYTF.

The chain has TRBV19 and TRBJ1-1; D call uncertain. Trimming took off 10 bases at V and 1 base at J, with 16 bases between the two ends. Germline CDR1 and CDR2: LNHDA and SQIVND (reference sequence). CDR3 length equals 14 residues. The CDR3 DNA is TGTGCCACCTCAGCATGGGGATCGAACACTGAAGCTTTCTTT. Translated, it gives CATSAWGSNTEAFF.

The V call is TRBV5-1, the J call TRBJ2-7, with a weak D call TRBD2 (5 bases). Trimming pared 5 bases from V and 5 bases from J, leaving 14 bases between. Germline V CDR1 and CDR2: SGHRS, YFSETQ. This CDR3 is built from 13 residues. The CDR3 loop reads CASRGFGGDEQYF. DNA for the CDR3: TGCGCCAGCAGAGGTTTCGGAGGCGACGAGCAGTACTTC.

V and J are TRBV28 and TRBJ1-1, with D maybe TRBD1 (6 bases). Germline assignment: CDR1 MDHEN and CDR2 SYDVKM. V gave up 1 base and J gave up 3 bases, with 21 bases separating them. This CDR3 region has 18 residues. The CDR3 DNA is TGTGCCAGCAGTTTATTTGGGGGCGTTAGTACTCCGGACACTGAAGCTTTCTTT. It yields the protein CASSLFGGVSTPDTEAFF.

This clone was seen just once. The V gene is TRBV28, the J gene TRBJ2-1; no firm D call. Trimming pared 5 bases from V and 12 bases from J, leaving 14 bases between. Per the germline V gene, CDR1 is MDHEN and CDR2 is SYDVKM. The CDR3 contains 12 residues. In DNA form, the CDR3 reads TGTGCCAGCAGTCCCGGACGAAGGTCGCAGTTCTTC. Translated: CASSPGRRSQFF.

The rearrangement uses TRBV29-1 and TRBJ2-7; no definite D call. The ends were cut back, 4 bases at V and 5 bases at J, with 3 bases in the middle. This CDR3 contains 9 residues. The germline gives CDR1 SQVTM, CDR2 ANQGSEA. In nucleotides, the CDR3 is TGCAGCGTTGTTGACGAGCAGTACTTC. Protein product: CSVVDEQYF.